This TCR beta chain was identified in a study of T cells after yellow fever vaccination. Study results and caveats: Researchers report a weaker secondary response that nonetheless peaked faster, day 5 versus 15. Detected again after the booster were most primary-vaccination clones, at 96% CD4 and approximately 90% CD8. Although most clonotypes did not, a small share appeared in both CD4 and CD8 compartments.

As concerns this clonotype: Its specificity is unknown.

Template-switching 5'RACE yielded the TCR cDNA; a universal primer site and UMIs were added in the process. MiXCR, applied by TCRdb to the 5' RACE reads, yields one record per CDR3 protein. The table has about 210,000 distinct CDR3 sequences, approximately 3% seen once. The length of the CDR3 is 16 residues. Per germline, CDR1 SGHAT and CDR2 FQNNGV. With V trimmed by 5 bases and J by 8 bases, 13 bases remained unmatched. The chain is built from TRBV11-2 and TRBJ2-1; TRBD1 aligns across 9 bases. This sequence was found in a man younger than 30 who received the YFV17D yellow fever vaccine. This sample comprised CD4+ T cells sorted from PBMCs, obtained 10 days after the yellow fever booster vaccination. The CDR3 region is CASSRTGGGGAYEQFF. CDR3 DNA: TGTGCCAGCAGCCGTACAGGGGGCGGAGGAGCCTATGAGCAGTTCTTC.